Listed here are 6 T cell receptor beta chains from one sample, sequenced in a study of glioma-infiltrating T cells (TCRdb year 2016). Sequencing used an Illumina MiSeq. TCR alpha and beta CDR3 regions were amplified with the iRepertoire nested amplicon-rescue multiplex PCR (arm-PCR) platform from RNA. Using fastp at Q25 and MiXCR, TCRdb reprocessed the public reads and kept productive beta chains. All rows with the same CDR3 protein become a single entry with the most common DNA and genes. In all, the sample holds more than 300,000 distinct CDR3 sequences, and more than 35% of those were seen once. 9.5% to 15% of the sample rests with the top ten. The sequencing input was glioma tissue, nonneoplastic brain tissue, or PBMCs (not recorded which). Receptors originate from a human donor with low-grade glioma or glioblastoma, undergoing nonglioma brain surgery, or in good health (not recorded which).

The gene calls are TRBV20-1 and TRBJ2-7; tentative D call: TRBD2 (5 bases). V was trimmed by 4 bases and J by 0 bases, leaving 10 bases between them. The germline CDR1 and CDR2 sequences are DFQATT and SNEGSKA (reference sequence). This CDR3 is built from 13 residues. CDR3 coding DNA: TGCAGTGCTAAAGCGGTGTTCTCCTACGAGCAGTACTTC. It is translated as CSAKAVFSYEQYF.

The sample holds many counts of this clonotype. This chain joins TRBV27 and TRBJ2-7; the D gene is possibly TRBD2 (5 bases). The ends were cut back, 3 bases at V and 3 bases at J, with 18 bases in the middle. The CDR3 covers 16 residues. Germline V gene lookup returns CDR1 MNHEY and CDR2 SMNVEV (reference sequence). The DNA for the CDR3 is TGTGCCAGCAGTTTTCTTCGAACGGGGAGAGTCTACGAGCAGTACTTC. It codes for CASSFLRTGRVYEQYF.

Of note for this clonotype: Being one base from a much bigger clone, this may be a read error. CDR3: CAASREILGPGGYTF. As DNA, the CDR3 is TGTGCCGCCAGCAGAGAAATCCTCGGCCCGGGGGGCTACACCTTC. The chain links TRBV15 to TRBJ1-2; D remains ambiguous. Per the germline V gene, CDR1 is LNHNV and CDR2 is YYDKDF (reference sequence). The CDR3 is 15 residues long.

Concerning this clonotype: A much larger clone is a single base away; this may be a read error. The chain uses TRBV25-1 and TRBJ1-1; D is possibly TRBD1 (6 bases). The V gene's germline CDR1 is MGHDK and CDR2 SYGVNS. V was cut by 0 bases and J by 5 bases, with 19 bases left in between. CDR3 length equals 17 residues. The CDR3, as DNA: TGTGCCAGCAGTGAATATGGGGGGCGCGAAGGGTTTACTGAAGCTTTCTTT. Residues: CASSEYGGREGFTEAFF.

CDR3 DNA sequence: TGCGCCAGCAGCCCTTCGGGCCTAACCCCCTATGGCTACACCTTC. This sequence encodes CASSPSGLTPYGYTF. The chain carries TRBV4-1 and TRBJ1-2, with D unresolved. Trimming took 4 bases from V and 4 from J, leaving 16 bases between them. Germline V lookup: CDR1 MGHRA, CDR2 YSYEKL. The CDR3 length is 15 residues.

The sample holds a few counts of this clonotype. This chain links TRBV28 with TRBJ2-5, with 11 bases lining up with TRBD2. Germline V gene sequence: CDR1 MDHEN, CDR2 SYDVKM. J gave up 2 bases and V 1 base, and 3 bases lay outside the gene matches. The CDR3 has 16 residues. For the CDR3, the DNA is TGTGCCAGCAGTTTATTGGGACTAGCGGCTCAAGAGACCCAGTACTTC. It codes for CASSLLGLAAQETQYF. The full variable domain, rest sourced from reference TRBV28 and TRBJ2-5, is DVKVTQSSRYLVKRTGEKVFLECVQDMDHENMFWYRQDPGLGLRLIYFSYDVKMKEKGDIPEGYSVSREKKERFSLILESASTNQTSMYLCASSLLGLAAQETQYFGPGTRLLVL.